One sample yielded the 5 T cell receptor beta chains listed below, sequenced in a study of T cell repertoires in cytomegalovirus infection. TCRdb independently ran MiXCR on the reads; one entry per CDR3 protein. Altogether fewer than 650,000 distinct CDR3 sequences are present, approximately 40% being singletons, with the ten largest covering about 48%. Antigens for these TCRs are unknown. Sequenced material: cultured PBMCs, taken from culture after CMV antigen stimulation. These receptors were taken from a human donor in good health (CMV status not recorded). Some clones in this sample may be carry-over from other donors' samples.

The chain has TRBV5-6 and TRBJ2-7, with TRBD2 identical over 14 bases. V gave up 2 bases and J gave up 7 bases; unmatched junction bases: 8. Germline CDR1 SGHDT, CDR2 YYEEEE. CDR3 size: 16 residues. The CDR3 sequence: CASSFDGTSGSEEQYF. CDR3 nucleotides: TGTGCCAGCAGCTTCGACGGGACTAGCGGGAGTGAAGAGCAGTACTTC.

V is TRBV6-1 and J is TRBJ2-1; tentative D call: TRBD2 (5 bases). V was pared by 8 bases and J by 8 bases, with 16 bases between. Germline CDR1 MNHNS, CDR2 SASEGT. The CDR3 runs 13 residues. The CDR3: CASRGSPGDEQFF. CDR3 DNA: TGTGCCAGCCGAGGCTCCCCCGGGGATGAGCAGTTCTTC.

Points on this clonotype: A junction boundary mismatches the germline segment, possibly from a read error. This chain links TRBV28 with TRBJ1-1, with 8 bases identical to TRBD1. Germline-derived CDR1 and CDR2 are MDHEN and SYDVKM. The CDR3 is 12 residues long. CDR3 residues: CASSSAPRTGLF. The CDR3 region has the DNA TGTGCCAGCAGTTCCGCGCCAAGGACAGGGCTCTTT.

This clonotype has more than one count but fewer than ten. CDR3 amino acids: CAITKDRQLYNEQFF. CDR3 DNA: TGTGCCATCACCAAGGATAGGCAGCTTTACAATGAGCAGTTCTTC. The V and J genes are TRBV10-3 and TRBJ2-1; D unclear. There are 15 residues in the CDR3. Germline V gene sequence: CDR1 ENHRY, CDR2 SYGVKD. Trimming removed 7 bases at V and 4 bases at J, with 17 bases between.

This clonotype has more than one count but fewer than ten. This chain connects TRBV7-2 to TRBJ2-2; 9 nucleotides match TRBD2. This CDR3 has 16 residues. J was trimmed by 4 bases and V by 1 base; bases with no gene match: 4. Per the germline V gene, CDR1 is SGHTA and CDR2 is FQGNSA. CDR3 amino acids: CASSLVPSGITGELFF. For the CDR3, the DNA is TGTGCCAGCAGCTTAGTGCCTAGCGGGATCACCGGGGAGCTGTTTTTT.